This TCR beta chain stems from a study of shared clonotypes between healthy human individuals. Within Nashville, Tennessee resided all donors, each a Caucasian adult. The study, taken as a whole, reports: Exclusively blood specimens were collected; tissue repertoires likely differ.

V was shortened by 3 bases and J by 6 bases, with 6 bases between the two germline ends. In germline, CDR1 is SEHNR, CDR2 FQNEAQ (reference sequence). The CDR3 runs to 12 residues. Repertoires were generated with immunoSEQ multiplex PCR, while TCRdb's copy carries only in-frame clones and drops some. The sample consists of around 500,000 clones, about 82% of them appearing once. With respect to this clone: As yet, its antigen is unknown.

Sequences were obtained from PBMCs. This TCR derives from a middle-aged woman in good health. Some clones in this sample may be carry-over from other donors' samples. The chain is built from TRBV7-9 and TRBJ1-5; the D is unclear. As DNA, the CDR3 is TGTGCCAGCAGCTTTTCGGCTCAGCCCCAGCATTTT. Translation: CASSFSAQPQHF.